Listed here are 21 T cell receptor beta chains from one sample, sequenced in a study of blood T cell repertoires in COVID-19. Clones were sequenced by immunoSEQ multiplex PCR, and TCRdb holds only the in-frame ones, with some missing. The sample includes about 240,000 clones, approximately 83% of them seen just once. The sequencing sample was made of peripheral blood. These receptors originate from a woman older than 75 with acute or convalescent COVID-19.

The chain is built from TRBV3-1 (or the pseudogene TRBV3-2) and TRBJ1-3; a possible D gene is TRBD1 (5 bases). The germline V gene has CDR1 LGHDT and CDR2 YNNKEL (reference sequence). V was pared by 4 bases and J by 2 bases, with 18 bases between. The CDR3 has 17 residues. CDR3 in DNA: TGTGCCAGCAGCCCCCGGGGAGGGACCCTGGCTGGAAACACCATATATTTT. Residues: CASSPRGGTLAGNTIYF.

The chain carries TRBV3-1 (or the pseudogene TRBV3-2) and TRBJ2-3; 7 bases line up with TRBD2. V dropped 7 bases and J dropped 0; count of bases not matched to a gene: 7. The CDR3 spans 15 residues. Germline V gives CDR1 LGHDT, CDR2 YNNKEL (reference sequence). The chain's CDR3 is CASNLRGVSTDTQYF. The CDR3 DNA reads as TGTGCCAGCAACCTACGGGGGGTTAGCACAGATACGCAGTATTTT.

This rearrangement joins TRBV9 to TRBJ2-3; 13 nucleotides align to TRBD2. This CDR3 has 17 amino acids. With 4 bases clipped from V and 2 bases from J, the junction kept 7 bases outside the gene matches. Looked up from germline, CDR1 is SGDLS and CDR2 is YYNGEE. Written as DNA, the CDR3 is TGTGCCAGCAGCCAGACTAGCGGGGGGACGACCACAGATACGCAGTATTTT. This codes for CASSQTSGGTTTDTQYF.

The chain combines TRBV12-2 with TRBJ2-7; the table's D call TRBD1 went unverified against the DNA. TRBV12-2 is classified as a pseudogene. This CDR3 has 17 amino acids. The CDR3 DNA follows: TGTGCAAGTCGCTTAGATTATTCCCCGGGACACTCCTACGAGCAGTACTTC. The encoded protein is CASRLDYSPGHSYEQYF.

This rearrangement joins TRBV13 to TRBJ2-1; 8 bases map to TRBD1. This CDR3 is built from 16 residues. The germline CDR1 and CDR2 sequences are PRHDT and FYEKMQ (reference sequence). V trimming: 1 base; J trimming: 6 bases; junction bases outside the gene matches: 8. CDR3 nucleotides: TGTGCCAGCAGCTTAGAGGGGACAGGTATCTTCAATGAGCAGTTCTTC. Protein sequence: CASSLEGTGIFNEQFF.

This chain links TRBV7-9 with TRBJ1-5, with D possibly being TRBD1 (6 bases). CDR1 and CDR2 from the germline V gene are SEHNR and FQNEAQ (reference sequence). CDR3 length: 15 amino acids. With 5 bases removed from V and 8 bases from J, the gap between germline ends came to 19 bases. CDR3 region: CASSPQGTQGEPQHF. The CDR3 DNA reads TGTGCCAGCAGCCCACAGGGAACCCAGGGAGAGCCCCAGCATTTT.

Written as DNA, the CDR3 is TGTGCCAGCAGAACCACAGGGGCTACCTACGAGCAGTACTTC. It is translated as CASRTTGATYEQYF. The chain combines TRBV2 with TRBJ2-7, with 7 bases fitting TRBD1. CDR1 SNHLY and CDR2 FYNNEI come from the germline V gene. Trimming removed 6 bases from V and 2 bases from J; junction bases left unmatched: 7. The CDR3 consists of 14 residues. The full variable domain, completed using reference TRBV2 and TRBJ2-7, is EPEVTQTPSHQVTQMGQEVILRCVPISNHLYFYWYRQILGQKVEFLVSFYNNEISEKSEIFDDQFSVERPDGSNFTLKIRSTKLEDSAMYFCASRTTGATYEQYFGPGTRLTVT.

J is TRBJ1-6 and V is TRBV4-1; D perhaps matches TRBD1 (5 bases). This CDR3 spans 16 amino acids. With 0 bases removed from V and 6 bases from J, the gap between germline ends came to 12 bases. CDR1 is MGHRA, CDR2 YSYEKL, per germline. The CDR3 protein is CASSQDTGIPNSPLHF. The CDR3 DNA sequence: TGCGCCAGCAGCCAAGATACAGGAATACCTAATTCACCCCTCCACTTT.

The V gene is TRBV5-4, the J gene TRBJ2-4; D is ambiguous. Germline V CDR1 and CDR2: SGHNT, YYREEE (reference sequence). V gave up 0 bases and J gave up 0 bases, with 10 bases separating them. The CDR3 is 16 residues long. CDR3 in DNA: TGTGCCAGCAGCTTGGGGGTTAGCCTAGCCAAAAACATTCAGTACTTC. Its protein product is CASSLGVSLAKNIQYF.

The chain is built from TRBV7-8 and TRBJ2-7; 7 nucleotides align to TRBD1. V was pared by 0 bases and J by 9 bases, with 8 bases of the junction left unmatched. CDR3 length equals 14 residues. Germline lookup yields CDR1 SGHVS and CDR2 FQNEAQ. The DNA of the CDR3 is TGTGCCAGCAGCTTAGCAGTCGGGACAGCCGTGCAGTACTTC. Translation gives CASSLAVGTAVQYF.

The chain is built from TRBV1 and TRBJ1-3. TRBV1 is flagged as a pseudogene. The CDR3 length is 16 residues. CDR3 bases: TGCACCAGCAGCCAACATGCCCTTAGCTCTGGAAACACCATATATTTT. Translated, it gives CTSSQHALSSGNTIYF.

The J gene is TRBJ1-1, the V gene TRBV28; D is ambiguous. The V gene's germline CDR1 is MDHEN and CDR2 SYDVKM. V lost 1 base to trimming and J lost 1 base, with 7 bases between them. This CDR3 has 14 residues. The CDR3 nucleotides are TGTGCCAGCAGTTTATTAGGAGGGAACACTGAAGCTTTCTTT. This codes for CASSLLGGNTEAFF.

The genes are TRBV6-5 and TRBJ2-1, with D maybe TRBD1 (6 bases). In germline, CDR1 is MNHEY, CDR2 SVGAGI. V was cut by 6 bases and J by 9 bases, with 21 bases left in between. This CDR3 has 15 residues. CDR3 sequence: CASRSPAQGGTEQFF. CDR3 nucleotides: TGTGCCAGCAGATCCCCGGCACAGGGTGGTACTGAGCAGTTCTTC.

Here the CDR3 reads CASSPRQRGNTEAFF. In DNA form, the CDR3 reads TGTGCCAGCTCACCACGTCAGCGTGGTAACACTGAAGCTTTCTTT. The chain uses TRBV18 and TRBJ1-1, with D hard to call. Germline V lookup: CDR1 KGHSH, CDR2 LQKENI. Trimming removed 1 base at V and 2 bases at J, with 11 bases between. There are 15 residues in the CDR3.

The chain couples TRBV30 to TRBJ2-2; maybe TRBD1 (6 bases). There are 14 residues in the CDR3. Deletions cut 4 bases from V and 1 base from J, with 10 bases between. Germline V gene lookup returns CDR1 GTSNPN and CDR2 SVGIG (reference sequence). CDR3 in amino acids: CAWITGLNTGELFF. CDR3 in DNA: TGTGCCTGGATCACAGGGTTGAACACCGGGGAGCTGTTTTTT.

CDR3 DNA sequence: TGTGCCAGCAGCCACTGGGGAGCTGGCTACACCTTC. This translates into CASSHWGAGYTF. This chain joins TRBV3-1 (or the pseudogene TRBV3-2) and TRBJ1-2; unclear D gene. Germline V gene sequence: CDR1 LGHDT, CDR2 YNNKEL (reference sequence). The CDR3 extends over 12 amino acids. With 3 bases removed from V and 7 bases from J, the gap between germline ends came to 9 bases.

This clone occurred a few times. This chain joins TRBV5-4 and TRBJ2-7, with 7 bases matching TRBD2. Looked up from germline, CDR1 is SGHNT and CDR2 is YYREEE (reference sequence). The CDR3 is 15 amino acids. V was clipped by 4 bases and J by 4 bases; unmatched bases: 11. CDR3 in amino acids: CASSRPTAGVYEQYF. The CDR3 coding sequence is TGTGCCAGCAGCAGACCCACGGCGGGGGTGTACGAGCAGTACTTC.

The chain recombines TRBV5-4 with TRBJ2-3; 11 nucleotides match TRBD2. V shed 4 bases, J shed 2 bases, and the junction held 9 bases outside the gene matches. The CDR3 is 17 residues long. Germline lookup yields CDR1 SGHNT and CDR2 YYREEE (reference sequence). The CDR3 DNA sequence: TGTGCCAGCAGCAAATATCTAGCGGGGGGCCTCACAGATACGCAGTATTTT. It specifies CASSKYLAGGLTDTQYF. The whole variable domain, remainder taken from reference TRBV5-4 and TRBJ2-3, is ETGVTQSPTHLIKTRGQQVTLRCSSQSGHNTVSWYQQALGQGPQFIFQYYREEENGRGNFPPRFSGLQFPNYSSELNVNALELDDSALYLCASSKYLAGGLTDTQYFGPGTRLTVL.

The rearrangement links TRBV19 to TRBJ2-1; the D gene is possibly TRBD2 (5 bases). The CDR3 sequence is 16 residues long. Trimming removed 7 bases at V and 3 bases at J, with 19 bases between. Germline CDR1 and CDR2: LNHDA and SQIVND (reference sequence). CDR3 loop: CASTPGVGPSYNEQFF. In nucleotides, the CDR3 is TGTGCCAGTACCCCCGGGGTTGGACCAAGCTACAATGAGCAGTTCTTC.

The chain carries TRBV30 and TRBJ2-3; 15 bases fit TRBD2. The germline CDR1 and CDR2 sequences are GTSNPN and SVGIG (reference sequence). The CDR3 is 14 amino acids. V trimming: 2 bases; J trimming: 9 bases; junction bases outside the gene matches: 3. The chain's CDR3 is CAWSWTSGGVTQYF. As DNA, the CDR3 is TGTGCCTGGAGTTGGACTAGCGGGGGGGTAACGCAGTATTTT.

The CDR3 DNA sequence: TGTGCCAGCAGCCAAGGTATTCCCGGACAGGGGAACTACGAGCAGTACTTC. Translation: CASSQGIPGQGNYEQYF. V is TRBV3-1 (or the pseudogene TRBV3-2) and J is TRBJ2-7; the match to TRBD1 covers 9 bases. In germline, CDR1 is LGHDT, CDR2 YNNKEL (reference sequence). The CDR3 covers 17 residues. J lost 3 bases, V lost 1 base, and 10 bases had no gene match.